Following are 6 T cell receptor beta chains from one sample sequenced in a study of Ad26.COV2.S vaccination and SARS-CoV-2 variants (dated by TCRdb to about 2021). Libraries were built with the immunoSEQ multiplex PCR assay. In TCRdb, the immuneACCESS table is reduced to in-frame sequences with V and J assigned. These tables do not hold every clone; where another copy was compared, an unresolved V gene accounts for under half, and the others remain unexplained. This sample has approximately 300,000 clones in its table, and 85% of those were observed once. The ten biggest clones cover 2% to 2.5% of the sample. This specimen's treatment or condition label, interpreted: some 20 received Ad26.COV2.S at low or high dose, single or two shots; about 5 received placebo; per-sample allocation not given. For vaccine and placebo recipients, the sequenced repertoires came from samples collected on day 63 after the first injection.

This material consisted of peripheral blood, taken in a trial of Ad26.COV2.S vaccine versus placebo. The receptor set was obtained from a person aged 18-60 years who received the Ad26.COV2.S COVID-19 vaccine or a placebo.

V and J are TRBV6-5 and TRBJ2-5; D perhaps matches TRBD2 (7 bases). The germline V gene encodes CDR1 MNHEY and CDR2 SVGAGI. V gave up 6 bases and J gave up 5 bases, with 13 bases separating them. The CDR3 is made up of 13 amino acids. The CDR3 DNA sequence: TGTGCCAGCAGATCGGGGGGCGGGGAGACCCAGTACTTC. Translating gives CASRSGGGETQYF.

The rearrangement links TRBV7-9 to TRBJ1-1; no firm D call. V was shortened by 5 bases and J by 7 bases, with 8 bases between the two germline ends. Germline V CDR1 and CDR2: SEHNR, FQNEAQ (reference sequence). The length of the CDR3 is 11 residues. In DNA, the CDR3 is TGTGCCAGCAGCCAAGGGTTTGAAGCTTTCTTT. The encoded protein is CASSQGFEAFF.

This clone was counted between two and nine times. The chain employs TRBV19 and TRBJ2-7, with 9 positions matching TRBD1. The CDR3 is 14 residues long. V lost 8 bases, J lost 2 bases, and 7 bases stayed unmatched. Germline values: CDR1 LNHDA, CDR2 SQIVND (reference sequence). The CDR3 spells CASGWTGAPYEQYF. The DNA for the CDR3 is TGTGCCAGTGGGTGGACAGGGGCGCCCTACGAGCAGTACTTC.

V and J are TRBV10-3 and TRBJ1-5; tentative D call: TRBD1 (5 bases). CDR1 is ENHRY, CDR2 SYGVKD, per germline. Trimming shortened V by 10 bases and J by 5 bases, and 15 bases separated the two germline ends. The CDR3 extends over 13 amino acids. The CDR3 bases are TGTGCCACCAGGGACCCAGGGTATCAGCCCCAGCATTTT. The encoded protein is CATRDPGYQPQHF.

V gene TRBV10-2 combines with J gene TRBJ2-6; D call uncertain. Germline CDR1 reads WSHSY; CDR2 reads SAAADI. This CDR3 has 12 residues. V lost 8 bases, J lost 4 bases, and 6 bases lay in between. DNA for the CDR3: TGCGCCAGCCAATCCGGGGCCAACGTCCTGACTTTC. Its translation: CASQSGANVLTF.

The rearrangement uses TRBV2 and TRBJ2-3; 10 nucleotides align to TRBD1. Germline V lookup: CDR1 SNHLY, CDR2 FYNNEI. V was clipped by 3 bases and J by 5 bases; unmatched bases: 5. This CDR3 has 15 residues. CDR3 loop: CASSDRDRGVDTQYF. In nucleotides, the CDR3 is TGTGCCAGCAGTGACCGGGACAGGGGAGTAGATACGCAGTATTTT.